This is a list of T cell receptor beta chains from one sample in a study of T cell responses to AZD1222 COVID-19 vaccine. Assay used: immunoSEQ multiplex PCR; TCRdb lists only in-frame clones, some missing. The sample has 40,000 to 60,000 clones; 65% to 80% are singletons. The specimen was peripheral blood, collected on day 0 of MenACWY control vaccination. Source of these receptors: an adult in good health. The CDR3 runs from the conserved cysteine through the conserved F or W. The D gene is left open where the match is weak. Rows give clone size only sometimes, using once, few, many, or a class for an expanded clone.

abundance: once; v_gene: TRBV30; j_gene: TRBJ2-2; d_gene: .; CDR3nt: TGTGCCTGGAGGGGAAACACAGGGTACACCGGGGAGCTGTTTTTT; CDR3aa: CAWRGNTGYTGELFF
abundance: .; v_gene: TRBV29-1; j_gene: TRBJ2-3; d_gene: TRBD2; CDR3nt: TGCGGAGCGGGAGGTCGCACAGATACGCAGTATTTT; CDR3aa: CGAGGRTDTQYF
abundance: .; v_gene: TRBV14; j_gene: TRBJ2-2; d_gene: .; CDR3nt: TGTGCCAGCAGTCAAGAACTCAGAAGGAGCGGGGAGCTGTTTTTT; CDR3aa: CASSQELRRSGELFF
abundance: once; v_gene: TRBV2; j_gene: TRBJ1-6; d_gene: TRBD1; CDR3nt: TGTGCCAGCAGTTCCGGGACAGGGGTGGGGCCCCTCCACTTT; CDR3aa: CASSSGTGVGPLHF
abundance: .; v_gene: TRBV28; j_gene: TRBJ1-1; d_gene: .; CDR3nt: TGTGCCAGCAGTCAAGTATGGAACACTGAAGCTTTCTTT; CDR3aa: CASSQVWNTEAFF
abundance: once; v_gene: TRBV4-1; j_gene: TRBJ1-5; d_gene: .; CDR3nt: TGCGCCAGCAGCCAACCCCATCAGCCCCAGCATTTT; CDR3aa: CASSQPHQPQHF
abundance: few; v_gene: TRBV20-1; j_gene: TRBJ1-2; d_gene: .; CDR3nt: TGCAGTGTAGAGGACGGCTACACCTTC; CDR3aa: CSVEDGYTF
abundance: .; v_gene: TRBV27; j_gene: TRBJ2-1; d_gene: .; CDR3nt: TGTGCCAGCAGGTCTACGTCCCATGAGCAGTTCTTC; CDR3aa: CASRSTSHEQFF
abundance: .; v_gene: TRBV2; j_gene: TRBJ2-2; d_gene: .; CDR3nt: TGTGCCAGCAGAGCAACGGGACACCACACCGGGGAGCTGTTTTTT; CDR3aa: CASRATGHHTGELFF
abundance: .; v_gene: TRBV5-4; j_gene: TRBJ1-2; d_gene: TRBD1; CDR3nt: TGTGCCAGCAGCCGAGCCCCGGGACAGGCTAACTATGGCTACACCTTC; CDR3aa: CASSRAPGQANYGYTF
abundance: .; v_gene: TRBV30; j_gene: TRBJ2-5; d_gene: .; CDR3nt: TGTGCCTGGAGTGTATCTACAGGGTGGGAGACCCAGTACTTC; CDR3aa: CAWSVSTGWETQYF
abundance: .; v_gene: TRBV5-4; j_gene: TRBJ1-2; d_gene: .; CDR3nt: TGTGCCAGCAGCTTGGCAGGGTATGGCTACACCTTC; CDR3aa: CASSLAGYGYTF
abundance: once; v_gene: TRBV25-1; j_gene: TRBJ1-1; d_gene: .; CDR3nt: TGTGCCAGCAGTGAGCGTGGGAGAGCTTTCTTT; CDR3aa: CASSERGRAFF
abundance: .; v_gene: TRBV28; j_gene: TRBJ1-5; d_gene: .; CDR3nt: TGTGCCGGGGGGGCTTGGGATCAGCCCCAGCATTTT; CDR3aa: CAGGAWDQPQHF
abundance: .; v_gene: TRBV10-3; j_gene: TRBJ2-7; d_gene: .; CDR3nt: TGTGCCATCAGTGAGTCGGCCAGCGCCCCGGGGAAGCAGTACTTC; CDR3aa: CAISESASAPGKQYF
abundance: .; v_gene: TRBV3-1/TRBV3-2; j_gene: TRBJ1-1; d_gene: TRBD1; CDR3nt: TGTGCCAGCAGATCTGGGACAGGGGGGACCCTGAACACTGAAGCTTTCTTT; CDR3aa: CASRSGTGGTLNTEAFF
abundance: .; v_gene: TRBV18; j_gene: TRBJ1-4; d_gene: .; CDR3nt: TGTGCCAGCTCACCGCTCATAGGGTTAGCTAATGAAAAACTGTTTTTT; CDR3aa: CASSPLIGLANEKLFF
abundance: .; v_gene: TRBV6-5; j_gene: TRBJ1-2; d_gene: .; CDR3nt: TGTGCCAGCAGTTACTCCGGCAGGGTGAGGTATGGCTACACCTTC; CDR3aa: CASSYSGRVRYGYTF
abundance: .; v_gene: TRBV14; j_gene: TRBJ1-1; d_gene: TRBD1; CDR3nt: TGTGCCAGCAGCCAATCGCGGGTCGGGACAGTACTCATGAACACTGAAGCTTTCTTT; CDR3aa: CASSQSRVGTVLMNTEAFF
abundance: .; v_gene: TRBV24-1; j_gene: TRBJ2-2; d_gene: TRBD1; CDR3nt: TGTGCCACCGGACAGGTAAACACCGGGGAGCTGTTTTTT; CDR3aa: CATGQVNTGELFF
abundance: few; v_gene: TRBV2; j_gene: TRBJ1-5; d_gene: .; CDR3nt: TGTGCCAGCAGTGATATTCTCTGGGCCGGGAGCAATCAGCCCCAGCATTTT; CDR3aa: CASSDILWAGSNQPQHF
abundance: .; v_gene: TRBV11-2; j_gene: TRBJ1-6; d_gene: .; CDR3nt: TGTGCCAGCAGCTCCACCGGGACAAGGTATTCACCCCTCCACTTT; CDR3aa: CASSSTGTRYSPLHF
abundance: .; v_gene: TRBV10-3; j_gene: TRBJ2-7; d_gene: .; CDR3nt: TGTGCCATCAGTGGACAGACCCCGCTTAAGTACTTC; CDR3aa: CAISGQTPLKYF
abundance: .; v_gene: TRBV7-2; j_gene: TRBJ1-5; d_gene: .; CDR3nt: TGTGCCAGCAGCCCTTGGGGAGGGGGAAATCAGCCCCAGCATTTT; CDR3aa: CASSPWGGGNQPQHF
abundance: .; v_gene: TRBV21-1; j_gene: TRBJ1-6; d_gene: .; CDR3nt: TGTGCCAGCAGCAAAGGCGCAGGGGGCTTGTCACCCCTCCACTTT; CDR3aa: CASSKGAGGLSPLHF
abundance: .; v_gene: TRBV7-9; j_gene: TRBJ1-2; d_gene: .; CDR3nt: TGTGCCACACAGGAGGGACTCAACTATGGCTACACCTTC; CDR3aa: CATQEGLNYGYTF
abundance: .; v_gene: TRBV11-2; j_gene: TRBJ2-7; d_gene: TRBD2; CDR3nt: TGTGCCAGCAGCACCGGGACTAACGAGCAGTACTTC; CDR3aa: CASSTGTNEQYF
abundance: .; v_gene: TRBV18; j_gene: TRBJ1-5; d_gene: .; CDR3nt: TGTGCCAGCGCCCGAAATAGCAATCAGCCCCAGCATTTT; CDR3aa: CASARNSNQPQHF
abundance: few; v_gene: TRBV3-1/TRBV3-2; j_gene: TRBJ1-6; d_gene: .; CDR3nt: TGTGCCAGCAGCCAAGTTGACAGCCCGAATTCACCCCTCCACTTT; CDR3aa: CASSQVDSPNSPLHF
abundance: .; v_gene: TRBV6-1; j_gene: TRBJ2-7; d_gene: TRBD2; CDR3nt: TGTGCCAGCAAGCGGGAAAAACAGTACTACGAGCAGTACTTC; CDR3aa: CASKREKQYYEQYF
abundance: few; v_gene: TRBV28; j_gene: TRBJ1-1; d_gene: .; CDR3nt: TGTGCCAGCAGTCTCCGGGCCGAGAACACTGAAGCTTTCTTT; CDR3aa: CASSLRAENTEAFF
abundance: .; v_gene: TRBV30; j_gene: TRBJ1-5; d_gene: TRBD1; CDR3nt: TGTGCCTTTAGGGACAGGACCGATCAGCCCCAGCATTTT; CDR3aa: CAFRDRTDQPQHF
abundance: .; v_gene: TRBV5-4; j_gene: TRBJ1-1; d_gene: TRBD1; CDR3nt: TGTGCCACCCATGACGCACAGGGGGCAAACACTGAAGCTTTCTTT; CDR3aa: CATHDAQGANTEAFF
abundance: .; v_gene: TRBV28; j_gene: TRBJ1-2; d_gene: .; CDR3nt: TGTGCCAGCAGCCAGGCGCAAGGGCTACAACTCTATGGCTACACCTTC; CDR3aa: CASSQAQGLQLYGYTF
abundance: few; v_gene: TRBV6-5; j_gene: TRBJ1-2; d_gene: .; CDR3nt: TGTGCCAGCAGTCCCCCGCGGAGGAGCTTCTATGGCTACACCTTC; CDR3aa: CASSPPRRSFYGYTF
abundance: .; v_gene: TRBV19; j_gene: TRBJ2-7; d_gene: .; CDR3nt: TGTGCCAGTAGCAGGGGAGAGTACGAGCAGTACTTC; CDR3aa: CASSRGEYEQYF
abundance: .; v_gene: TRBV11-1; j_gene: TRBJ2-1; d_gene: .; CDR3nt: TGTGCCAGCTTCGGGGGGCATAATGAGCAGTTCTTC; CDR3aa: CASFGGHNEQFF
abundance: .; v_gene: TRBV7-9; j_gene: TRBJ2-5; d_gene: TRBD2; CDR3nt: TGTGCCAGCAGCTTCCCCGGACTAGCGGGGGGGCAAGAGACCCAGTACTTC; CDR3aa: CASSFPGLAGGQETQYF
abundance: .; v_gene: TRBV7-8; j_gene: TRBJ1-4; d_gene: .; CDR3nt: TGTGCCAGCAGCCTGCATTCTCTTGCAACTAATGAAAAACTGTTTTTT; CDR3aa: CASSLHSLATNEKLFF
abundance: .; v_gene: TRBV7-6; j_gene: TRBJ2-5; d_gene: TRBD2; CDR3nt: TGTGCCAGCAGCTTACTCGGTGGAACTAGCGGGGGAACGACCCAGTACTTC; CDR3aa: CASSLLGGTSGGTTQYF
abundance: .; v_gene: TRBV6-1; j_gene: TRBJ1-5; d_gene: .; CDR3nt: TGTGCCAGCAGTGAAAGGGTAGGGGTCGGAGGGCCCCAGCATTTT; CDR3aa: CASSERVGVGGPQHF
abundance: .; v_gene: TRBV5-1; j_gene: TRBJ1-5; d_gene: TRBD1; CDR3nt: TGCGCCAGCAGTTTCAGGGACAGGGTTGTGAGAGATCAGCCCCAGCATTTT; CDR3aa: CASSFRDRVVRDQPQHF
abundance: .; v_gene: TRBV5-6; j_gene: TRBJ2-4; d_gene: TRBD1; CDR3nt: TGTGCCAGCAGCTCGGGACAGGGCTTGGAGTCCAAAAACATTCAGTACTTC; CDR3aa: CASSSGQGLESKNIQYF
abundance: .; v_gene: TRBV19; j_gene: TRBJ2-2; d_gene: .; CDR3nt: TGTGCCAGTAGTCCGCCCGGACAGCGAGTGGGCGGGGAGCTGTTTTTT; CDR3aa: CASSPPGQRVGGELFF
abundance: .; v_gene: TRBV25-1; j_gene: TRBJ2-1; d_gene: TRBD1; CDR3nt: TGTGCCAGCAGCACCCGGGACAGCTCCTACAATGAGCAGTTCTTC; CDR3aa: CASSTRDSSYNEQFF
abundance: .; v_gene: TRBV4-1; j_gene: TRBJ1-4; d_gene: .; CDR3nt: TGCGCCAGCAGCCAAGATAATTGGGAGGGACGAGAAAAACTGTTTTTT; CDR3aa: CASSQDNWEGREKLFF
abundance: .; v_gene: TRBV18; j_gene: TRBJ2-7; d_gene: .; CDR3nt: TGTGCCAGCTCACGGACCGAGTCCTACGAGCAGTACTTC; CDR3aa: CASSRTESYEQYF
abundance: .; v_gene: TRBV6-5; j_gene: TRBJ1-4; d_gene: TRBD1; CDR3nt: TGTGCCAGCAGCCCGGGACAGGGGAGTGAAAAACTGTTTTTT; CDR3aa: CASSPGQGSEKLFF
abundance: once; v_gene: TRBV29-1; j_gene: TRBJ2-1; d_gene: .; CDR3nt: TGCAGCGTTGAAGGGCCAGGGGATAAGCAGTTCTTC; CDR3aa: CSVEGPGDKQFF